A single TCR beta chain is shown here with its context. Its antigen is not identified. The CDR3 covers 14 residues. V shed 2 bases and J 4 bases; nucleotides not matched to a gene: 4. Germline CDR1 is PRHDT and CDR2 is FYEKMQ (reference sequence). This record belongs to a study of cytomegalovirus exposure and HLA in healthy donors. Study information: The 120 validation repertoires matched the roughly 700 first-cohort repertoires in platform, a later analysis reported. Study findings and constraints: The authors confirmed in vitro that three CMV-associated chains were specific for CMV antigens. Cytomegalovirus association was assigned to some 160 TCR beta chains.

The data were produced by immunoSEQ multiplex PCR, yet TCRdb's version contains in-frame clones alone and is incomplete. The table lists some 340,000 clones, roughly nine tenths of them singletons, with over 1% in the top ten. The genes are TRBV13 and TRBJ1-2, with 7 nucleotides matching TRBD1. Source material: PBMCs. The TCR was taken from a woman aged 30 to 39 in good health and CMV-seropositive. The CDR3 spells CASSLRGTAYGYTF. The CDR3, as DNA: TGTGCCAGCAGCTTAAGAGGGACAGCCTATGGCTACACCTTC.